Detailed here is one T cell receptor beta chain. The source of the sample is a study of cytomegalovirus exposure and HLA in healthy donors. Primers for the PCR totalled 60 Vbeta and 13 Jbeta. Libraries were prepared by immunoSEQ multiplex PCR; TCRdb keeps only in-frame clonotypes and omits some of them. The sample lists 150,000 or so clones, about 85% occurring once. V was pared by 11 bases and J by 5 bases, with 6 bases between. This CDR3 region has 9 residues. Looked up from germline, CDR1 is WNHNN and CDR2 is SYGVQD (reference sequence). Sample: PBMCs. The clonotype comes from a man aged 18-30 years in good health and CMV-seronegative. This rearrangement joins TRBV10-1 to TRBJ2-5, with D possibly TRBD2 on 6 matching bases. CDR3 sequence reads: CAGGETQYF. CDR3 sequence (DNA): TGCGCCGGGGGGGAGACCCAGTACTTC.